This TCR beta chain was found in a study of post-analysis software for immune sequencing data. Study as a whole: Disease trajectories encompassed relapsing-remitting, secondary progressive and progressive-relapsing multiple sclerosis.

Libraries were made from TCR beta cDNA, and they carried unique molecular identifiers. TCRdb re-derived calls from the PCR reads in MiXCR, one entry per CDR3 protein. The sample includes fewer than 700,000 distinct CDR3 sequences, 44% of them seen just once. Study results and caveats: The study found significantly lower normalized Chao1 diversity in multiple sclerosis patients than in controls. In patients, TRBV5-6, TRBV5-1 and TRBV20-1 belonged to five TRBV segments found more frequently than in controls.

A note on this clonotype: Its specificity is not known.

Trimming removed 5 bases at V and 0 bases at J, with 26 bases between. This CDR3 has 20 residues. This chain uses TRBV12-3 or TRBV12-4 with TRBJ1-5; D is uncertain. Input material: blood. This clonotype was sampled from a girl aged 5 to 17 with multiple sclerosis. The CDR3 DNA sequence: TGTGCCAGCAGTCTCCGCAGCCGGGCCCTAGCGGGCTATAGCAATCAGCCCCAGCATTTT. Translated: CASSLRSRALAGYSNQPQHF.